This is a list of T cell receptor beta chains from one sample in a study of T cell changes during pregnancy in multiple sclerosis. Repertoires were generated with immunoSEQ multiplex PCR, while TCRdb's copy carries only in-frame clones and drops some. The sample holds 40,000 to 50,000 clones, roughly nine tenths seen once. This material consisted of CD4+ T cells from peripheral blood mononuclear cells, taken in the first trimester of pregnancy. Every receptor here comes from a female donor with multiple sclerosis, enrolled in a pregnancy study. The CDR3 runs from the conserved cysteine through the conserved F or W.

>TRBV7-2
CASSLLSGGYEQYF
>TRBV7-9
CASTGEPTNEKLFF
>TRBV19
CASSIGGQSRDTQYF
>TRBV7-2
CATGGGIASYGYTF
>TRBV28
CASSSSYQETQYF
>TRBV2
CASQPGSPRDTQYF
>TRBV5-1
CASSKTSGRATGELFF
>TRBV15
CATSRDASGRREQYF
>TRBV5-1
CASSLGSGQLGAGELFF
>TRBV29-1
CSKPRGAYNEQFF
>TRBV5-1
CASTPRGGQETQYF
>TRBV18
CASSPGLVNYEQYF
>TRBV4-1
CASSQDSGTGASYEQYF
>TRBV5-4
CASSLFLAAYNEQFF
>TRBV28
CASSQPASGYYEQYF
>TRBV5-4
CASSSGNTEAFF
>TRBV5-1
CASSPDTSGRGNTQYF
>TRBV18
CASSPPNGGSNNYGYTF
>TRBV2
CASSEQRLTGGKDTQYF
>TRBV7-2
CASSRQVNQPQHF
>TRBV27
CASSPHRLAPGELFF
>TRBV7-2
CASSSTSGLYEQYF
>TRBV14
CASSQDNLGPTEAFF
>TRBV7-2
CASSLVSHSAETQYF
>TRBV7-2
CASSRLAGPYNEQFF
>TRBV7-8
CASSLVAQGVYEQYF
>TRBV9
CASSVSTGGGGGELFF